One T cell receptor (beta chain) is described in this entry. Each and every patient relapsed after autologous stem cell transplantation, and patients got differing brentuximab vedotin exposure. This sample was included in a study of PD-1 blockade in classical Hodgkin lymphoma. The repertoire was sequenced with immunoSEQ multiplex PCR; TCRdb's copy has only in-frame clones and lacks some. The table includes 25,000 to 35,000 clones, 71% detected once. This clonotype originated in a human donor with classical Hodgkin lymphoma. The sequencing used peripheral blood mononuclear cells (PBMCs), collected before the second cycle of nivolumab.

CDR3 loop: CASSSSSRRGADEQYF. The CDR3 DNA sequence: TGTGCCAGCAGCTCGAGCTCCAGGAGGGGGGCTGACGAGCAGTACTTC. The V call is TRBV11-2, the J call TRBJ2-7, with D possibly called TRBD1 or TRBD2 (6 bases each). The germline V gene encodes CDR1 SGHAT and CDR2 FQNNGV. This CDR3 contains 16 residues. Trimming left V 4 bases short and J 5 bases short, with 21 bases between.